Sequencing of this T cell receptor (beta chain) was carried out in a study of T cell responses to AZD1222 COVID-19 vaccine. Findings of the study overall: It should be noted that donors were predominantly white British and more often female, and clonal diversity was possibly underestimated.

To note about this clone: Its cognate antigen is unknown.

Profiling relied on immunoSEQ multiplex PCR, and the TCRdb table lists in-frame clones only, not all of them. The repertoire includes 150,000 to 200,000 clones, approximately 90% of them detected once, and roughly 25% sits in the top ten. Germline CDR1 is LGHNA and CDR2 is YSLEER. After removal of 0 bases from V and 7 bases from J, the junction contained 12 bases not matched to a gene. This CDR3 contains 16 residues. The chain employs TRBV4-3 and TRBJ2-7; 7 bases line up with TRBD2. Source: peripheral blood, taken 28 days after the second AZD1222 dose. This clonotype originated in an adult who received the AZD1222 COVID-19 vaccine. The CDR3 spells CASSQETSVLGGEQYF. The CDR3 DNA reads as TGCGCCAGCAGCCAAGAAACGTCGGTCCTGGGAGGGGAGCAGTACTTC.